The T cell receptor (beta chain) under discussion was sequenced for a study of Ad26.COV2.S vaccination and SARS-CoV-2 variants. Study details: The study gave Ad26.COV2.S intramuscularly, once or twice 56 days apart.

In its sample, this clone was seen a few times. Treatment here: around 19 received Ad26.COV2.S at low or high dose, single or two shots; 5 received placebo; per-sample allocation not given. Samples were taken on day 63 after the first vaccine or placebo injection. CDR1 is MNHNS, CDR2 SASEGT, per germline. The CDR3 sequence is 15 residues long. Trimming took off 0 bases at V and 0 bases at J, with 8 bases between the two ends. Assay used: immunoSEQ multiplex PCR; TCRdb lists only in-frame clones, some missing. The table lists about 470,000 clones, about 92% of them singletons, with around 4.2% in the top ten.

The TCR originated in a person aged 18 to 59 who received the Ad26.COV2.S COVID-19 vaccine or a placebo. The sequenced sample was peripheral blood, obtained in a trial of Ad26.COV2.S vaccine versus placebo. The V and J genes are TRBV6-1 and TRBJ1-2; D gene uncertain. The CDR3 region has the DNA TGTGCCAGCAGTGAAGCGGTGTCGACTAACTATGGCTACACCTTC. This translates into CASSEAVSTNYGYTF.